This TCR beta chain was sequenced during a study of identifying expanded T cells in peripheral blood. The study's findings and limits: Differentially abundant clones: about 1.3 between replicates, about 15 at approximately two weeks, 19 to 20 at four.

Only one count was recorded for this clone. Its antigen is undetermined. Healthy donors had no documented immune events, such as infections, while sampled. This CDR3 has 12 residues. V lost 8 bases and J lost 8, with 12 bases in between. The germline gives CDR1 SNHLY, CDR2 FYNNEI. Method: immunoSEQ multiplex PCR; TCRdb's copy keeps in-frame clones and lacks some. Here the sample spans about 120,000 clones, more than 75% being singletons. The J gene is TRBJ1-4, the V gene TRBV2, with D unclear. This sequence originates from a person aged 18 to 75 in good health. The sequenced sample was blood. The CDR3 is CASGILPEKLFF. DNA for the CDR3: TGTGCCAGCGGCATACTACCCGAAAAACTGTTTTTT.